This T cell receptor beta chain was sequenced during a study of cytomegalovirus exposure and HLA in healthy donors. Findings and limits, study-wide: TCR beta chains numbering more than 150 were designated cytomegalovirus-associated. Differences between HLA loci emerged in a later analysis of TCR association rates, with DRB1 most and HLA-C fewest.

V shed 4 bases and J shed 4 bases, with 16 bases lying between them. Per germline, CDR1 SGHDN and CDR2 FVKESK. This CDR3 contains 15 residues. Researchers ran the PCR with 60 Vbeta and 13 Jbeta primers. The protocol was immunoSEQ multiplex PCR, while the TCRdb copy is restricted to in-frame clones and leaves out a portion. The data show 150,000 to 200,000 clones, 75% seen once. Donors consisted of healthy bone marrow donors. To note about this clone: Its target is unknown.

The sample was PBMCs. The clonotype comes from a male donor in good health and CMV-seronegative. V usage is TRBV14 and J usage is TRBJ1-1; D is perhaps TRBD1 (5 bases). CDR3 region: CASSRDLIARTEAFF. CDR3 bases: TGTGCCAGCAGCCGGGACTTAATCGCTCGCACTGAAGCTTTCTTT.